A selection of T cell receptor beta chains follows, all from one sample in a study of early T cells in non-severe SARS-CoV-2 infection. In TCRdb, the 5' RACE reads were re-called with MiXCR into one record per CDR3 protein. The table lists about 36,000 distinct CDR3 sequences, less than 8% of them singletons. The sequences come from whole blood, collected at baseline. These receptors all come from an adult who was a healthcare worker with PCR-confirmed SARS-CoV-2 infection or an uninfected control (not recorded which). Each CDR3 is given with its conserved first and last residue. A D gene is named only where the DNA matches it firmly. Part of the rows lack a size; the others show once, few, many or a class for expanded clones.

clone_size: NA; d_call: NA; v_call: TRBV7-9; j_call: TRBJ2-3; cdr3_nt: TGTGCCAGCAGCCCCAAGGCTGATACGCAGTATTTT; cdr3_aa: CASSPKADTQYF
clone_size: NA; d_call: NA; v_call: TRBV7-9; j_call: TRBJ1-1; cdr3_nt: TGTGCCAGCAGCTCATCCGACAGGATGAACACTGAAGCTTTCTTT; cdr3_aa: CASSSSDRMNTEAFF
clone_size: many; d_call: TRBD1; v_call: TRBV7-2; j_call: TRBJ2-7; cdr3_nt: TGTGCCAGCAGCCTACAGACAGGGGACAACTACGAGCAGTACTTC; cdr3_aa: CASSLQTGDNYEQYF
clone_size: many; d_call: TRBD2; v_call: TRBV11-2; j_call: TRBJ2-1; cdr3_nt: TGTGCCAGCAGCTTAGGAAGCGGGAGATCGGATGAGCAGTTCTTC; cdr3_aa: CASSLGSGRSDEQFF
clone_size: NA; d_call: TRBD2; v_call: TRBV5-5; j_call: TRBJ2-5; cdr3_nt: TGTGCCAGCACCCGGGCATCCCTAGCGGGGTTCGGGGAGACCCAGTACTTC; cdr3_aa: CASTRASLAGFGETQYF
clone_size: many; d_call: TRBD1; v_call: TRBV6-4; j_call: TRBJ2-3; cdr3_nt: TGTGCCAGCAGCGGGACAGGGGGCACAGATACGCAGTATTTT; cdr3_aa: CASSGTGGTDTQYF
clone_size: few; d_call: NA; v_call: TRBV28; j_call: TRBJ1-1; cdr3_nt: TGTGCCAGCAGGCTCCATCCCGATCGCGCTGAAGCTTTCTTT; cdr3_aa: CASRLHPDRAEAFF
clone_size: many; d_call: NA; v_call: TRBV6-5; j_call: TRBJ2-5; cdr3_nt: TGTGCCAGCAGTTACAGGGGACGGACGTACTTC; cdr3_aa: CASSYRGRTYF
clone_size: NA; d_call: TRBD1; v_call: TRBV7-9; j_call: TRBJ2-7; cdr3_nt: TGTGCCAGCAGCCCCGGGACAGGGGATGAGCAGTACTTC; cdr3_aa: CASSPGTGDEQYF
clone_size: many; d_call: NA; v_call: TRBV7-2; j_call: TRBJ2-1; cdr3_nt: TGTGCCAGCACCATGCAAGGGATTTACAATGAGCAGTTCTTC; cdr3_aa: CASTMQGIYNEQFF
clone_size: many; d_call: TRBD1; v_call: TRBV6-2/TRBV6-3; j_call: TRBJ1-5; cdr3_nt: TGTGCCAGCAGGCGACAGGGGGGAAGCAATCAGCCCCAGCATTTT; cdr3_aa: CASRRQGGSNQPQHF
clone_size: many; d_call: TRBD1; v_call: TRBV30; j_call: TRBJ1-3; cdr3_nt: TGTGCCTGTAGAGACAGGGCTGGAAACACCATATATTTT; cdr3_aa: CACRDRAGNTIYF
clone_size: few; d_call: TRBD1; v_call: TRBV20-1; j_call: TRBJ2-7; cdr3_nt: TGCAGTGCGCAAGGTTTTTTCCGGGACCAGCAGGGGGACGAGCAGTACTTC; cdr3_aa: CSAQGFFRDQQGDEQYF
clone_size: NA; d_call: NA; v_call: TRBV7-2; j_call: TRBJ2-3; cdr3_nt: TGTGCCAGCAGCTTACAGAGAGTCCCCACAGATACGCAGTATTTT; cdr3_aa: CASSLQRVPTDTQYF
clone_size: NA; d_call: TRBD1; v_call: TRBV9; j_call: TRBJ1-3; cdr3_nt: TGTGCCAGCAGCCCGGGACAGGGTTACGGAAACACCATATATTTT; cdr3_aa: CASSPGQGYGNTIYF
clone_size: few; d_call: NA; v_call: TRBV29-1; j_call: TRBJ1-2; cdr3_nt: TGCAGCGTGAAAACCGGGACGGACTATGGCTACACCTTC; cdr3_aa: CSVKTGTDYGYTF
clone_size: few; d_call: TRBD1; v_call: TRBV14; j_call: TRBJ2-7; cdr3_nt: TGTGCCAGCAGCTCCGAAAACCCGACAGGGCGCTACGAGCAGTACTTC; cdr3_aa: CASSSENPTGRYEQYF
clone_size: many; d_call: NA; v_call: TRBV15; j_call: TRBJ2-7; cdr3_nt: TGTGCCACCAGCAGAGAGTCCTTGAGCTCCTACGAGCAGTACTTC; cdr3_aa: CATSRESLSSYEQYF
clone_size: few; d_call: NA; v_call: TRBV3-1; j_call: TRBJ2-6; cdr3_nt: TGTGCCAGCAGCCAAGTGTATGGAGGGGCTGGGGCCAACGTCCTGACTTTC; cdr3_aa: CASSQVYGGAGANVLTF
clone_size: NA; d_call: NA; v_call: TRBV4-3; j_call: TRBJ2-2; cdr3_nt: TGCGCCAGCAGCCAAGCTGGACAGAACACCGGGGAGCTGTTTTTT; cdr3_aa: CASSQAGQNTGELFF
clone_size: many; d_call: TRBD2; v_call: TRBV5-4; j_call: TRBJ2-7; cdr3_nt: TGTGCCAGCAGTCTTACTAGCGAGACCTACGAGCAGTACTTC; cdr3_aa: CASSLTSETYEQYF
clone_size: few; d_call: NA; v_call: TRBV5-5; j_call: TRBJ2-7; cdr3_nt: TGTGCCAGCAGCTCGACCCTATGGGGGAACGAGCAGTACTTC; cdr3_aa: CASSSTLWGNEQYF
clone_size: many; d_call: TRBD2; v_call: TRBV6-5; j_call: TRBJ2-7; cdr3_nt: TGTGCCAGCACCATGACGGGGGGAGACTACGAGCAGTACTTC; cdr3_aa: CASTMTGGDYEQYF
clone_size: many; d_call: TRBD1; v_call: TRBV20-1; j_call: TRBJ1-2; cdr3_nt: TGCAGTGCTAGATCCGACAGGGAGAAGTATGGCTACACCTTC; cdr3_aa: CSARSDREKYGYTF
clone_size: many; d_call: NA; v_call: TRBV6-1; j_call: TRBJ1-4; cdr3_nt: TGTGCCAGCAGGGACAGCCCTCAAAAACTGTTTTTT; cdr3_aa: CASRDSPQKLFF
clone_size: NA; d_call: TRBD1; v_call: TRBV3-1; j_call: TRBJ1-2; cdr3_nt: TGTGCCAGCAGCCAAGCCAGGGGGCTGGGCGGCTACACCTTC; cdr3_aa: CASSQARGLGGYTF
clone_size: NA; d_call: NA; v_call: TRBV6-5; j_call: TRBJ1-5; cdr3_nt: TGTGCCAGCAGTGAAAGAAAAATTAGTCATCAGCCCCAGCATTTT; cdr3_aa: CASSERKISHQPQHF
clone_size: many; d_call: TRBD2; v_call: TRBV11-2; j_call: TRBJ2-2; cdr3_nt: TGTGCCAGCAGCCTTAGCGGGAGGGCCGACACCGGGGAGCTGTTTTTT; cdr3_aa: CASSLSGRADTGELFF
clone_size: many; d_call: NA; v_call: TRBV7-3; j_call: TRBJ2-3; cdr3_nt: TGTGCCAGCAGCTCAGGGGTAAGGGGGACGAGCACAGATACGCAGTATTTT; cdr3_aa: CASSSGVRGTSTDTQYF
clone_size: few; d_call: TRBD2; v_call: TRBV6-5; j_call: TRBJ2-7; cdr3_nt: TGTGCCAGCAGTTCGCCTCTCTTGGCGGGAGCAACCGAGCAGTACTTC; cdr3_aa: CASSSPLLAGATEQYF
clone_size: many; d_call: NA; v_call: TRBV20-1; j_call: TRBJ2-7; cdr3_nt: TGCAGTGCTGACCGACGACCCCGGGACTACGAGCAGTACTTC; cdr3_aa: CSADRRPRDYEQYF
clone_size: many; d_call: NA; v_call: TRBV6-5; j_call: TRBJ1-4; cdr3_nt: TGTGCCAGCAGGGGGTTGGACGCCGGCGGCGAAAAACTGTTTTTT; cdr3_aa: CASRGLDAGGEKLFF
clone_size: few; d_call: TRBD1; v_call: TRBV6-6; j_call: TRBJ1-3; cdr3_nt: TGTGCCAGCAGAGGACAGGGGAGAGGAAACACCATATATTTT; cdr3_aa: CASRGQGRGNTIYF
clone_size: many; d_call: NA; v_call: TRBV28; j_call: TRBJ2-2; cdr3_nt: TGTGCCAGCAGGGAGCAGGGGCACACCGGGGAGCTGTTTTTT; cdr3_aa: CASREQGHTGELFF
clone_size: NA; d_call: NA; v_call: TRBV30; j_call: TRBJ2-3; cdr3_nt: TGTGCCTGGAGTGTACGGGATACGCAGTATTTT; cdr3_aa: CAWSVRDTQYF
clone_size: few; d_call: NA; v_call: TRBV20-1; j_call: TRBJ2-3; cdr3_nt: TGCAGTGCTCGTGATCTAGCGACCACAGATACGCAGTATTTT; cdr3_aa: CSARDLATTDTQYF
clone_size: few; d_call: NA; v_call: TRBV6-2/TRBV6-3; j_call: TRBJ1-5; cdr3_nt: TGTGCCACCCAACGGGCAGGGAGCAATCAGCCCCAGCATTTT; cdr3_aa: CATQRAGSNQPQHF
clone_size: NA; d_call: TRBD2; v_call: TRBV7-2; j_call: TRBJ2-7; cdr3_nt: TGTGCCAGCAGCTTAGCCTCCGGACTAGCTAGGTACGAGCAGTACTTC; cdr3_aa: CASSLASGLARYEQYF
clone_size: NA; d_call: TRBD2; v_call: TRBV7-3; j_call: TRBJ2-1; cdr3_nt: TGTGCCAGCAGCTTAGCCGGGACTAGCGGGGCATCCGAGCAGTTCTTC; cdr3_aa: CASSLAGTSGASEQFF
clone_size: few; d_call: NA; v_call: TRBV6-6; j_call: TRBJ2-5; cdr3_nt: TGTGCTAGCAGTTTAATCGCGACTCAAGAGACCCAGTACTTC; cdr3_aa: CASSLIATQETQYF
clone_size: many; d_call: NA; v_call: TRBV3-1; j_call: TRBJ2-5; cdr3_nt: TGTGCCAGCAGCCAATACCAGGAGGAGACCCAGTACTTC; cdr3_aa: CASSQYQEETQYF
clone_size: many; d_call: TRBD1; v_call: TRBV24-1; j_call: TRBJ2-5; cdr3_nt: TGTGCCACCAGTGAAAGGACAGGGTTGGAGACCCAGTACTTC; cdr3_aa: CATSERTGLETQYF
clone_size: NA; d_call: TRBD1; v_call: TRBV11-2; j_call: TRBJ1-1; cdr3_nt: TGTGCCAGCAGCTGGGTGGACAGGGTGAACACTGAAGCTTTCTTT; cdr3_aa: CASSWVDRVNTEAFF
clone_size: few; d_call: TRBD1; v_call: TRBV5-1; j_call: TRBJ2-1; cdr3_nt: TGCGCCAGCAGCTCTGACAGGGGACGCTACAATGAGCAGTTCTTC; cdr3_aa: CASSSDRGRYNEQFF
clone_size: many; d_call: NA; v_call: TRBV2; j_call: TRBJ1-1; cdr3_nt: TGTGCCAGCAGTGAAGCTCGTACACGGAGAAACACTGAAGCTTTCTTT; cdr3_aa: CASSEARTRRNTEAFF
clone_size: many; d_call: TRBD1; v_call: TRBV30; j_call: TRBJ1-1; cdr3_nt: TGTGCCTGGAGGAGACTCGGGACAGATGAAGCTTTCTTT; cdr3_aa: CAWRRLGTDEAFF
clone_size: NA; d_call: NA; v_call: TRBV30; j_call: TRBJ2-1; cdr3_nt: TGTGCCTGGAGTCGGACAGGGACCAGCGGGGATGAGCAGTTCTTC; cdr3_aa: CAWSRTGTSGDEQFF